This TCR beta chain was captured in a study of blood T cells in healthy people across ages (dated by TCRdb to about 2015). About the full investigation: In model experiments, roughly one uniquely barcoded TCR beta cDNA molecule per two T cells was captured by template switching. To track age-related changes in TCR beta repertoire diversity, the study relied on deep sequencing normalized with unique cDNA molecular identifiers. The donors were divided into four age groups: young (average around 17 years), middle-aged (under 40), aged (around 59) and long-lived (more than 75). To avoid experimental bias, donors of different ages were distributed randomly across sequencing lanes. Two additional independent replicas of 1 million unique cDNA reads from the same blood draw were analyzed for two donors (one aged 18 to 29 and one aged 80 or older). Beyond this particular receptor, the publication reports: The CMV infection status of donors was not known, potentially confounding age-related changes in expanded clonotypes. Estimates of total diversity based on one million sequenced T cells were considered lower bounds and underestimates. Observed TCR beta diversity per million T cells fell roughly linearly with age, and a significant reduction was already apparent by age roughly 41. Bulk unsorted PBMC profiling prevented conclusive comparison of naive and antigen-experienced compartments. A strong correlation was found between observed TCR beta diversity and the percentage of naive T cells measured by flow cytometry. Compared with the aged group, the long-lived group had more naive CD4+ T cells, fewer expanded clones and increased TCR diversity, a pattern suggesting age selection.

The library relied on 5' RACE. Sequenced using an Illumina HiSeq 2500. The second PCR ran for roughly 6 to 11 cycles and used a J-beta primer mix along with a sample-barcoded 5' primer. A template-switch 5' adaptor carrying 12 random nucleotides introduced a unique molecular identifier onto each TCR beta cDNA molecule. Each sample yielded at least 2.5 million CDR3-containing paired-end reads. The Mint cDNA synthesis kit, primed by a TRBC-specific oligonucleotide, was used to synthesize first-strand cDNA from all RNA. After uracil-DNA glycosylase treatment, a first 18-cycle PCR used universal primers M1SS and BC2_uni_R on all cDNA. The authors processed their data as follows. Each sample was normalized by randomly selecting 1 million high-quality reads, each carrying a distinct molecular identifier. Instead of being binned into consensus sequences, reads with shared molecular identifiers were discarded. CDR3 identification, clonotype clustering and error correction used MiTCR with a Q25 quality threshold and the strictest error-elimination algorithm. A nonparametric unseen species model with Euler transformation was used to estimate a lower bound on total TCR beta diversity. Starting from the raw public reads, TCRdb applied fastp trimming at Q25, assembled clones with MiXCR and retained in-frame beta chains. For every CDR3 protein sequence, its rows merge into one entry that carries the most common genes and DNA. The V and J calls follow TCRdb's processing rather than the paper's. The sample table records around 1.7 million distinct CDR3 sequences; 28% of these occur just once. Less than 9.5% of the sample belongs to the ten largest clones.

The CDR3 contains 14 residues, cysteine and phenylalanine counted. The retained sequence is limited to the CDR3, 42 bases, with the frame set at the first base. V loses 8 bases, J loses 0 bases, and the germline ends lie 11 bases apart. Donors were 30 to 45 systemically healthy Caucasian individuals from Russia aged about 6 to 100 years. Each donor gave approximately 10 milliliters of peripheral blood, collected into EDTA-treated Vacutainer tubes. Ficoll-Paque density-gradient centrifugation was used to isolate PBMCs, with at least 6 million obtained per sample. Trizol reagent was used to extract total RNA from PBMCs, with at least 5.5 micrograms per sample. For every donor, flow cytometry on a PBMC aliquot measured the percentage of naive CD45RAhigh/CD27high T cells. Remarks on this clonotype: Its antigen is unknown. Base qualities were left out, and no much larger clone turns up one base away.

The chain is encoded by TRBV12-3 or TRBV12-4 joined to TRBJ1-3; no D gene can be assigned with confidence. This clonotype was obtained from a woman aged 25 to 39 in good health. The specimen sequenced was blood. The CDR3 corresponds to CASARLFSGNTIYF. The DNA reads as follows: TGTGCCAGCGCTCGATTATTCTCTGGAAACACCATATATTTT.